Included here is one T cell receptor (beta chain) sequence, with context. Its antigen is not identified. The CDR3 consists of 17 residues. J was trimmed by 9 bases and V by 6 bases; bases with no gene match: 16. Germline V gives CDR1 SGDLS, CDR2 YYNGEE. Profiled with immunoSEQ multiplex PCR; TCRdb holds only in-frame clones, not every one. The sample consists of about 350,000 clones, around 90% of them appearing once. These data originate in a study of Ad26.COV2.S vaccination and SARS-CoV-2 variants. Study-wide findings and caveats: Relative to placebo recipients, vaccine recipients exhibited elevated spike-specific TCR breadth. A substantial breadth of spike-specific CD8+ and CD4+ T cell responses after vaccination has been reported. Total T cell responses were possibly underestimated by TCR breadth and depth analyses.

The rearrangement uses TRBV9 and TRBJ1-6, with 9 bases that match TRBD1. The sample was peripheral blood, taken after recovery from COVID-19. The TCR was taken from a human donor who had recovered from COVID-19. The DNA for the CDR3 is TGTGCCAGCACCAATACAACAGGGGGCTGGGGCAGTTCACCCCTCCACTTT. Translation gives CASTNTTGGWGSSPLHF.